This T cell receptor beta chain derives from a study of blood T cell repertoires in COVID-19 (dated by TCRdb to 2018 to 2020). For the wider study: Recovered participants in ImmuneRACE Cohort 3 were defined by two consecutive negative NP/OP PCR tests, clearance by a healthcare professional, or resolution of symptoms. Samples covering the acute and convalescent phases of COVID-19 were provided by collaborators in the United States, Italy and Spain. The prospective study material was composed of cDNA or gDNA derived from T cells, B-cell-depleted T cells, or PBMCs. Deeply sampled blood TCRbeta repertoires from subjects exposed to, actively infected with, or recovered from COVID-19 were included in the dataset. A freely available public database, intended as a resource for researchers studying the immune response to SARS-CoV-2, is where the repertoires were released. Samples were obtained from the ongoing ImmuneRACE study (first 160 participants) and from approximately 1,200 subjects provided by 6 global collaborators. A de-identified subject ID, COVID-19 status, age in years and sex were almost always included in the sample metadata. HLA class I and class II types, where available, came from metadata supplied by the sample provider rather than from assay-based typing. What the research found in general, with its limitations: The amount of clinical and demographic metadata varied by source and participant and was provided uncurated.

TCRbeta CDR3 regions were amplified from genomic DNA by means of the immunoSEQ Assay, a bias-controlled multiplex PCR. In the paper's pipeline: Within the assay, amplification of reference gene primers was used to estimate how many nucleated cells each sample contained. Sequence reads were collapsed and filtered to measure the absolute abundance of every unique TCRbeta CDR3 rearrangement. Productive Simpson clonality was computed per sample as the square root of Simpson's diversity index over productive rearrangements. The table was pulled from immuneACCESS by TCRdb, which kept in-frame rearrangements only. Such tables lose some clones; where checked, under half of the loss comes from unresolved V genes, and the rest has no known cause. D and trimming were read from the DNA, whereas the V and J calls and clone size are those reported in that table. The sample table shows 250,000 to 300,000 clones, and around nine tenths are seen once. Approximately 2% of the sample lies in the top ten.

Concerning this clone itself: Its antigen is unknown. Per-base quality was not reported, and no clone a single base away is much larger than it.

Participants in the prospective study were enrolled through a virtual design, were aged about 18 to 90 years, and lived in some 24 United States geographic areas. In the prospective study, participants were assigned to cohorts based on the clinical history participants reported in a screening survey and a study questionnaire. Each participant in the prospective study had whole blood, serum and a nasopharyngeal or oropharyngeal swab collected by mobile phlebotomists. Participants in the prospective study had the option to provide additional blood draws and questionnaires over a 2-month period. Before DNA extraction, prospective study blood samples were shipped either frozen or at room temperature. This clonotype was sampled from a woman aged 60-75 years in a cohort exposed to, infected with or recovered from COVID-19 (not recorded which). Source material: PBMCs or T cells enriched from blood (not recorded which).

The DNA sequence reads TGTGCCAGTAAGCGGGGACTAGAGGTCGGGGAGCTGTTTTTT. This encodes CASKRGLEVGELFF. Recombination joined TRBV19 with TRBJ2-2; the junction holds 8 bases that match TRBD2. For CDR1 and CDR2, the germline V gene (reference sequence) lists LNHDA and SQIVND. Compared with germline, V lacks 7 bases and J lacks 7 bases; bases without a gene match: 8. The CDR3 numbers 14 residues from cysteine through phenylalanine. Here the CDR3 DNA is all that survives: 42 bases in frame from base 1.